These 28 T cell receptor beta chains were sequenced from one sample in a study of shared clonotypes between healthy human individuals. This table comes from immunoSEQ multiplex PCR, and its TCRdb copy is limited to in-frame clones, with some not included. The sample includes around 690,000 clones, around 91% of them seen just once. Sequencing was done on a sample of memory CD8+ T cells from PBMCs. Sample subset: CD45RO+ cells pooled with CCR7-negative TemRA cells. These receptors originate from a man between 18 and 35 years old in good health. Some clones in this sample may be carry-over from other donors' samples.

The V call is TRBV13, the J call TRBJ1-3; 7 bases fit TRBD1. The junction had 7 bases not matched to a gene; V was cut back by 5 bases and J by 0 bases. There are 16 residues in the CDR3. Germline V gene data show CDR1 as PRHDT and CDR2 as FYEKMQ (reference sequence). The CDR3 coding sequence is TGTGCCAGCAGCGTTCGACAGGGAAGCTCTGGAAACACCATATATTTT. Translation gives CASSVRQGSSGNTIYF.

This clone showed up just once. V is TRBV29-1 and J is TRBJ2-7; TRBD1 agrees at 7 bases. V lost 6 bases and J lost 3; bases outside the gene matches: 8. CDR3 length equals 13 residues. Germline V gene sequence: CDR1 SQVTM, CDR2 ANQGSEA. As DNA, the CDR3 is TGCAGCGTGAAGGACAGGCTCCTCTACGAGCAGTACTTC. Protein: CSVKDRLLYEQYF.

Here the CDR3 DNA reads TGTGCCAGCACCAGGCCGGAGACCTACGAGCAGTACTTC. Amino acids: CASTRPETYEQYF. The chain couples TRBV18 to TRBJ2-7; D ambiguous. The V gene lost 8 bases and the J gene lost 2 bases, with 13 bases spanning the gap. Looked up from germline, CDR1 is KGHSH and CDR2 is LQKENI. The CDR3 is 13 residues long.

The chain is built from TRBV27 and TRBJ2-7; the D gene could be TRBD1 or TRBD2 (5 bases each). Per the germline V gene, CDR1 is MNHEY and CDR2 is SMNVEV (reference sequence). The CDR3 has 16 residues. Trimming cost V 2 bases and J 3 bases, with 17 bases left between them. As DNA, the CDR3 is TGTGCCAGCAGTTTAGGGGCCGGGACGGAAAGCTACGAGCAGTACTTC. It translates to CASSLGAGTESYEQYF.

This rearrangement joins TRBV7-9 to TRBJ1-4; no clear D. CDR3 length equals 16 residues. Trimming removed 1 base at V and 1 base at J, with 10 bases between. Germline CDR1 and CDR2: SEHNR and FQNEAQ (reference sequence). The CDR3 loop is CASSLGDWGTNEKLFF. CDR3 nucleotides: TGTGCCAGCAGCTTAGGGGATTGGGGAACTAATGAAAAACTGTTTTTT. Complete variable domain (other parts from reference TRBV7-9 and TRBJ1-4): DTGVSQNPRHKITKRGQNVTFRCDPISEHNRLYWYRQTLGQGPEFLTYFQNEAQLEKSRLLSDRFSAERPKGSFSTLEIQRTEQGDSAMYLCASSLGDWGTNEKLFFGSGTQLSVL.

This chain joins TRBV7-9 and TRBJ1-4; D remains unclear. The CDR3 is 14 residues long. CDR1 is SEHNR and CDR2 is FQNEAQ in the germline V gene (reference sequence). Trimming removed 6 bases at V and 3 bases at J, with 11 bases between. The CDR3 bases are TGTGCCAGCAGGATGATGGGGTCTAATGAAAAACTGTTTTTT. It is translated as CASRMMGSNEKLFF.

J is TRBJ2-5 and V is TRBV11-2; 7 nucleotides align to TRBD2. Germline-derived CDR1 and CDR2 are SGHAT and FQNNGV. V gave up 5 bases and J gave up 2 bases; unmatched junction bases: 8. There are 15 residues in the CDR3. This CDR3 reads CASSAYRGLQETQYF. CDR3 DNA: TGTGCCAGCAGCGCGTACCGGGGACTACAAGAGACCCAGTACTTC.

In the case of this clone: An end of the junction does not agree with germline; a read error may underlie this. The V gene is TRBV9, the J gene TRBJ2-5; tentatively, D is TRBD1 or TRBD2 (5 bases each). There are 15 residues in the CDR3. Looked up from germline, CDR1 is SGDLS and CDR2 is YYNGEE. DNA of the CDR3: TGTGCCAGCAGCCCCCCCCAGGGACCCCAAGGGACCCAGTACTTC. It codes for CASSPPQGPQGTQYF.

V usage is TRBV19 and J usage is TRBJ1-1; D possibly corresponds to TRBD1 (5 bases). Between the trimmed V and J ends, which lost 7 bases and 0 bases, there was a span of 15 bases. Germline CDR1 LNHDA, CDR2 SQIVND (reference sequence). The CDR3 covers 15 residues. CDR3 sequence: CASTYTGLLNTEAFF. The DNA of the CDR3 is TGTGCCAGTACCTATACGGGACTGTTGAACACTGAAGCTTTCTTT.

V is TRBV5-4 and J is TRBJ2-7, with D perhaps matching TRBD2 (5 bases). The CDR3 has 16 residues. Germline V gene data show CDR1 as SGHNT and CDR2 as YYREEE (reference sequence). V lost 0 bases, J lost 0 bases, and 13 bases lay in between. CDR3 loop: CASSLGSGRSSYEQYF. CDR3 in DNA: TGTGCCAGCAGCTTGGGCAGCGGCAGGAGCTCCTACGAGCAGTACTTC.

The chain has TRBV9 and TRBJ2-2; maybe TRBD2 (6 bases). V was shortened by 0 bases and J by 0 bases, with 15 bases between the two germline ends. Germline V CDR1 and CDR2: SGDLS, YYNGEE. There are 18 residues in the CDR3. CDR3 sequence: CASSVDYRDWANTGELFF. The CDR3 DNA is TGTGCCAGCAGCGTAGACTACCGGGACTGGGCGAACACCGGGGAGCTGTTTTTT.

There are a few counts of this clone. This chain joins TRBV14 and TRBJ2-2, with a possible D match to TRBD1 (6 bases). This CDR3 contains 14 residues. Per the germline V gene, CDR1 is SGHDN and CDR2 is FVKESK. The V end lost 3 bases, the J end lost 1 base, and 6 bases lay between the germline ends. CDR3 DNA sequence: TGTGCCAGCAGCCAGGACAGGAACACCGGGGAGCTGTTTTTT. As protein: CASSQDRNTGELFF.

The sample holds one count of this clone. The J gene is TRBJ1-1, the V gene TRBV4-1, with D possibly matching TRBD1 (5 bases). With 2 bases removed from V and 3 bases from J, the gap between germline ends came to 10 bases. The CDR3 runs 14 residues. CDR1 is MGHRA and CDR2 is YSYEKL in the germline V gene. CDR3: CASSQYRTDTEAFF. The CDR3 DNA is TGCGCCAGCAGCCAATACAGGACTGACACTGAAGCTTTCTTT.

This chain joins TRBV27 and TRBJ2-7; 11 nucleotides agree with TRBD2. V was clipped by 8 bases and J by 3 bases; unmatched bases: 12. The CDR3 is made up of 16 amino acids. Germline CDR1 is MNHEY and CDR2 is SMNVEV (reference sequence). CDR3 DNA sequence: TGTGCCAGCTCTGAACTAGCGGGAGAAGCAGACTACGAGCAGTACTTC. Amino acids: CASSELAGEADYEQYF.

This sequence joins TRBV9 and TRBJ1-1; no definite D call. The CDR3 is 13 residues long. Germline CDR1 and CDR2: SGDLS and YYNGEE. V gave up 4 bases and J gave up 4 bases, with 11 bases separating them. The CDR3 spells CASSNRVSTEAFF. CDR3 nucleotides: TGTGCCAGCAGCAATCGGGTATCCACTGAAGCTTTCTTT.

This clone appeared a single time. This sequence joins TRBV9 and TRBJ2-3; the match to TRBD2 covers 14 bases. V gave up 2 bases and J gave up 4 bases; unmatched junction bases: 9. The CDR3 has 18 residues. Germline V gene data show CDR1 as SGDLS and CDR2 as YYNGEE. CDR3 region: CASSVLQGLAGEADTQYF. The CDR3 nucleotides are TGTGCCAGCAGCGTTTTACAGGGACTAGCGGGAGAAGCAGATACGCAGTATTTT.

The CDR3 loop reads CAIRGTGRGTEAFF. As DNA, the CDR3 is TGTGCCATCAGGGGGACAGGGCGGGGCACTGAAGCTTTCTTT. This rearrangement joins TRBV10-3 to TRBJ1-1, with 9 bases identical to TRBD1. The CDR3 contains 14 residues. Germline-derived CDR1 and CDR2 are ENHRY and SYGVKD. V trimming: 6 bases; J trimming: 4 bases; junction bases outside the gene matches: 6.

The chain links TRBV7-9 to TRBJ2-5; tentative D call: TRBD1 (6 bases). Per the germline V gene, CDR1 is SEHNR and CDR2 is FQNEAQ (reference sequence). V shed 5 bases and J shed 2 bases, with 12 bases lying between them. The CDR3 loop spans 14 amino acids. The CDR3 nucleotides are TGTGCCAGCAGCAGACGGACAGATCAAGAGACCCAGTACTTC. This gives the protein CASSRRTDQETQYF.

The V call is TRBV28, the J call TRBJ1-5; D not certain. The germline CDR1 and CDR2 sequences are MDHEN and SYDVKM. Between the trimmed V and J ends, which lost 7 bases and 7 bases, there was a span of 23 bases. The CDR3 is 16 amino acids. CDR3 amino acids: CASKNLDLKDAQPQHF. The DNA for the CDR3 is TGTGCCAGCAAAAACCTGGACCTGAAGGATGCGCAGCCCCAGCATTTT.

This clone was found once. V gene TRBV28 combines with J gene TRBJ2-6; D is undetermined. Germline V CDR1 and CDR2: MDHEN, SYDVKM. This CDR3 is 13 amino acids long. V gave up 6 bases and J gave up 1 base, with 4 bases separating them. Written as DNA, the CDR3 is TGTGCCAGCAGAAAGTCTGGGGCCAACGTCCTGACTTTC. Protein: CASRKSGANVLTF.

The chain is built from TRBV14 and TRBJ2-3; TRBD2 is a possible D gene (5 bases). The CDR3 is 16 residues long. Germline V gene data show CDR1 as SGHDN and CDR2 as FVKESK. Trimming pared 4 bases from V and 5 bases from J, leaving 19 bases between. CDR3 sequence: CASSRIRLEEGDTQYF. The CDR3 nucleotides read TGTGCCAGCAGCCGGATTAGACTGGAGGAAGGAGATACGCAGTATTTT.

This chain uses TRBV6-5 with TRBJ1-1, with TRBD1 matching over 8 bases. Germline V gene lookup returns CDR1 MNHEY and CDR2 SVGAGI. V lost 6 bases and J lost 5; bases outside the gene matches: 8. CDR3 length equals 14 residues. CDR3 sequence: CASSHGQGRTEAFF. Here the CDR3 DNA reads TGTGCCAGCAGCCACGGACAGGGACGGACTGAAGCTTTCTTT.

Remarks on this clone: The sample contains more than one DNA sequence encoding this CDR3. V gene TRBV11-2 combines with J gene TRBJ2-1; D unresolved. CDR1 SGHAT and CDR2 FQNNGV come from the germline V gene. This CDR3 region has 15 residues. The ends were cut back, 1 base at V and 0 bases at J, with 7 bases in the middle. Written as DNA, the CDR3 is TGTGCCAGCAGCTTAGTCAGCAGCTCCTACAATGAGCAGTTCTTC. Protein sequence: CASSLVSSSYNEQFF.

This clone was recorded only once. The chain recombines TRBV7-9 with TRBJ2-1; TRBD2 agrees at 8 bases. Germline V gene data show CDR1 as SEHNR and CDR2 as FQNEAQ (reference sequence). The length of the CDR3 is 15 residues. The junction had 11 bases not matched to a gene; V was cut back by 5 bases and J by 8 bases. The CDR3 spells CASSPGGEGSDEQFF. The CDR3 bases are TGTGCCAGCAGCCCGGGAGGGGAGGGTAGCGATGAGCAGTTCTTC.

V usage is TRBV4-2 and J usage is TRBJ2-7, with D unclear. CDR1 LGHNA and CDR2 YNFKEQ come from the germline V gene. The CDR3 loop spans 15 amino acids. V gave up 0 bases and J gave up 3 bases, with 12 bases separating them. The CDR3 sequence is CASSQDHSSNYEQYF. CDR3 coding DNA: TGTGCCAGCAGCCAAGATCATTCTAGTAACTACGAGCAGTACTTC.

V usage is TRBV5-5 and J usage is TRBJ2-7, with D maybe TRBD2 (6 bases). CDR3 length: 14 amino acids. The germline V gene has CDR1 SGHKS and CDR2 YYEKEE (reference sequence). V was cut by 3 bases and J by 2 bases, with 12 bases left in between. This CDR3 reads CASSWRVDPYEQYF. The CDR3 bases are TGTGCCAGCAGCTGGAGGGTTGACCCCTACGAGCAGTACTTC.

V and J are TRBV9 and TRBJ1-2; a weak D match, TRBD1 (5 bases). The V end lost 3 bases, the J end lost 4 bases, and 16 bases lay between the germline ends. The germline gives CDR1 SGDLS, CDR2 YYNGEE. The CDR3 consists of 15 residues. The CDR3 region has the DNA TGTGCCAGCAGCGCCGGGCGGGGGGAAGGCTATGGCTACACCTTC. It yields the protein CASSAGRGEGYGYTF.

The V and J genes are TRBV7-2 and TRBJ2-5; 8 nucleotides match TRBD2. The CDR3 is made up of 16 amino acids. In germline, CDR1 is SGHTA, CDR2 FQGNSA. With 2 bases clipped from V and 4 bases from J, the junction kept 9 bases outside the gene matches. The chain's CDR3 is CASSLTPTSVPETQYF. CDR3 coding DNA: TGTGCCAGCAGCTTAACCCCGACTAGCGTACCAGAGACCCAGTACTTC.